The 24 T cell receptor beta chains below all came from one sample that was sequenced in a study of blood T cells in healthy people across ages. Using a J-beta primer mix together with a sample-barcoded 5' primer, a second PCR was run for about 6 to 12 cycles. TCRdb re-called the 5' RACE reads with MiXCR, one entry per CDR3 protein. The sample lists about 580,000 distinct CDR3 sequences; 40% to 55% were seen once. Sequencing used blood. The receptors shown here come from a man at least 80 years old in good health.

This clonotype showed up just a few times. It may be a read error: a sequence one base away is much more abundant. The V call is TRBV6-6, the J call TRBJ2-5; D is possibly TRBD1 (6 bases). Germline V lookup: CDR1 MNHNY, CDR2 SVGAGI (reference sequence). The CDR3 is 12 amino acids. Trimming removed 6 bases at V and 7 bases at J, with 12 bases between. Here the CDR3 reads CASRRDKGTQYF. The CDR3 nucleotides read TGTGCCAGCAGGAGGGACAAGGGGACCCAGTACTTC.

This chain uses TRBV20-1 with TRBJ2-1, with 9 nucleotides matching TRBD1. With 6 bases clipped from V and 4 bases from J, the junction kept 7 bases outside the gene matches. The V gene's germline CDR1 is DFQATT and CDR2 SNEGSKA (reference sequence). CDR3 size: 14 residues. The chain's CDR3 is CSAPRGTGYNEQFF. In nucleotides, the CDR3 is TGCAGTGCCCCGCGCGGGACAGGGTACAATGAGCAGTTCTTC.

The rearrangement uses TRBV19 and TRBJ2-5, with TRBD1 as a possible D gene (7 bases). This CDR3 is built from 14 residues. The V gene lost 5 bases and the J gene lost 2 bases, with 12 bases spanning the gap. Germline CDR1 and CDR2: LNHDA and SQIVND (reference sequence). The CDR3 region has the DNA TGTGCCAGTAGTTCAGGGGGGAGACAAGAGACCCAGTACTTC. This gives the protein CASSSGGRQETQYF.

The CDR3 sequence: CASSNPLRGTGLSGANVLTF. Here the CDR3 DNA reads TGTGCCAGCAGTAACCCCTTACGGGGTACTGGACTTTCTGGGGCCAACGTCCTGACTTTC. This chain connects TRBV6-2 or TRBV6-3 to TRBJ2-6, with D tentatively TRBD2 (5 bases). This CDR3 comprises 20 residues. CDR1 and CDR2 from the germline V gene are MNHEY and SVGEGT. The germline V and J ends were trimmed by 5 bases and 1 base, with 24 bases remaining between them.

In the case of this clonotype: This may be a read error, as it is one base from a much larger clone. The chain combines TRBV28 with TRBJ2-7; 13 nucleotides agree with TRBD2. In germline, CDR1 is MDHEN, CDR2 SYDVKM. The CDR3 has 16 residues. The junction had 5 bases not matched to a gene; V was cut back by 4 bases and J by 2 bases. CDR3 sequence (DNA): TGTGCCAGCAGTTCCACCGGACTAGCGGGAGCCTACGAGCAGTACTTC. Its protein product is CASSSTGLAGAYEQYF.

This clonotype was counted only a few times. The chain joins TRBV15 to TRBJ2-3; D is perhaps TRBD2 (6 bases). Germline V gene lookup returns CDR1 LNHNV and CDR2 YYDKDF (reference sequence). The CDR3 consists of 15 residues. V was trimmed by 3 bases and J by 1 base, leaving 11 bases between them. The CDR3 sequence is CATSREGWRTDTQYF. The CDR3 nucleotides read TGTGCCACCAGCAGGGAGGGGTGGCGCACAGATACGCAGTATTTT.

The rearrangement links TRBV2 to TRBJ1-1, with a tentative D call TRBD1 (5 bases). CDR1 and CDR2 (germline): SNHLY, FYNNEI. There are 13 residues in the CDR3. The germline V and J ends were trimmed by 8 bases and 1 base, with 11 bases remaining between them. The CDR3 loop is CASGYTGNTEAFF. The CDR3 DNA is TGTGCCAGCGGGTATACAGGGAACACTGAAGCTTTCTTT.

J is TRBJ2-1 and V is TRBV29-1, with TRBD2 matching over 14 bases. Germline values: CDR1 SQVTM, CDR2 ANQGSEA. V shed 0 bases and J 0 bases; nucleotides not matched to a gene: 4. The CDR3 runs to 18 residues. The DNA of the CDR3 is TGCAGCGTTGAAGACCAAGGACTAGCGGGGGGCTCCTACAATGAGCAGTTCTTC. As protein: CSVEDQGLAGGSYNEQFF.

A note on this clonotype: At one boundary the junction diverges from the germline segment, which might be a read error. CDR3 region: CTSSQDPLRERGSDTQYF. CDR3 coding DNA: TGTACCAGCAGCCAAGATCCGCTGCGGGAGCGGGGTTCAGATACGCAGTATTTT. The chain is built from TRBV4-2 and TRBJ2-3; 7 bases agree with TRBD2. From germline, CDR1 is LGHNA and CDR2 YNFKEQ. The CDR3 covers 18 residues.

This clonotype was counted between two and nine times. The rearrangement uses TRBV15 and TRBJ2-5; no definite D call. V shed 4 bases and J shed 5 bases, with 8 bases lying between them. CDR1 and CDR2 (germline): LNHNV, YYDKDF (reference sequence). The CDR3 spans 12 residues. CDR3 residues: CATSMGWETQYF. The CDR3 DNA sequence: TGTGCCACCAGCATGGGGTGGGAGACCCAGTACTTC.

The V and J genes are TRBV7-2 and TRBJ1-1; D gene ambiguous. The CDR3 totals 15 residues. Looked up from germline, CDR1 is SGHTA and CDR2 is FQGNSA. Trimming stripped 1 base from V and 1 base from J, with 10 bases between. This CDR3 is CASSLVPTPNTEAFF. CDR3 in DNA: TGTGCCAGCAGCTTAGTTCCGACGCCGAACACTGAAGCTTTCTTT.

This clonotype was observed a few times. V usage is TRBV9 and J usage is TRBJ2-3; maybe TRBD1 (7 bases). The V end lost 5 bases, the J end lost 2 bases, and 18 bases lay between the germline ends. In germline, CDR1 is SGDLS, CDR2 YYNGEE. The CDR3 loop spans 16 amino acids. This CDR3 is CASSDGGTAVTDTQYF. In DNA, the CDR3 is TGTGCCAGCAGTGACGGAGGGACAGCCGTCACAGATACGCAGTATTTT.

The chain links TRBV18 to TRBJ2-2, with 11 bases fitting TRBD1. With 1 base clipped from V and 4 bases from J, the junction kept 5 bases outside the gene matches. The CDR3 is made up of 17 amino acids. Germline CDR1 and CDR2: KGHSH and LQKENI. The CDR3 DNA follows: TGTGCCAGCTCACCACTCCGAGGGACAGGGGGCACCGGGGAGCTGTTTTTT. It yields the protein CASSPLRGTGGTGELFF.

This clonotype showed up just a few times. This chain joins TRBV10-3 and TRBJ2-1, with D perhaps matching TRBD2 (6 bases). The ends were cut back, 9 bases at V and 6 bases at J, with 18 bases in the middle. Per germline, CDR1 ENHRY and CDR2 SYGVKD. CDR3 length: 14 residues. The CDR3: CAIGTAPTPNEQFF. CDR3 nucleotide sequence: TGTGCCATTGGGACTGCCCCAACCCCCAATGAGCAGTTCTTC.

The genes are TRBV28 and TRBJ2-4; 9 bases line up with TRBD2. The trim removed 4 bases at V and 7 bases at J, leaving 8 bases unmatched. The CDR3 is 15 residues long. Germline V gives CDR1 MDHEN, CDR2 SYDVKM. The CDR3 region has the DNA TGTGCCAGCAGTTCCAGCGGGAGGCTCGGTAACATTCAGTACTTC. Translated, it gives CASSSSGRLGNIQYF.

V is TRBV28 and J is TRBJ2-7; 8 nucleotides align to TRBD1. The V gene end was trimmed by 7 bases and the J gene end by 9 bases; junction bases not matched to a gene: 17. Germline V CDR1 and CDR2: MDHEN, SYDVKM. The CDR3 is 15 residues long. The CDR3 DNA sequence: TGTGCCAGCACCATCCCTCAAAGCAGGGGGCAGGTGCAGTACTTC. This encodes CASTIPQSRGQVQYF. The full variable domain, completed using reference TRBV28 and TRBJ2-7, is DVKVTQSSRYLVKRTGEKVFLECVQDMDHENMFWYRQDPGLGLRLIYFSYDVKMKEKGDIPEGYSVSREKKERFSLILESASTNQTSMYLCASTIPQSRGQVQYFGPGTRLTVT.

This clonotype has ten or more counts. The rearrangement links TRBV4-3 to TRBJ1-2; D gene unclear. This CDR3 is 15 amino acids long. The V and J ends lost 1 base and 0 bases respectively, with 9 bases between them. CDR1 and CDR2 from the germline V gene are LGHNA and YSLEER. CDR3 region: CASSQANSPNYGYTF. CDR3 DNA sequence: TGCGCCAGCAGCCAAGCAAACAGCCCTAACTATGGCTACACCTTC.

A single count supports this clonotype. V is TRBV5-1 and J is TRBJ2-3; 7 nucleotides line up with TRBD1. Germline CDR1 is SGHRS and CDR2 is YFSETQ. This CDR3 region has 15 residues. V shed 4 bases and J 1 base; nucleotides not matched to a gene: 6. CDR3 in DNA: TGCGCCAGCAGCGTGGGACAGATGCGCACAGATACGCAGTATTTT. Translating it yields CASSVGQMRTDTQYF.

The CDR3 loop is CASSPRTSPDTQYF. CDR3 nucleotides: TGTGCCAGCAGTCCCCGGACTAGCCCAGATACGCAGTATTTT. V and J are TRBV25-1 and TRBJ2-3; 8 bases fit TRBD2. Trimming took 5 bases from V and 4 from J; bases not matched to a gene: 5. CDR3 length: 14 amino acids. Germline V gene sequence: CDR1 MGHDK, CDR2 SYGVNS.

The chain couples TRBV7-2 to TRBJ2-5; 8 bases match TRBD1. The DNA end favors TRBJ2-7, so the J call may be wrong. The germline V gene encodes CDR1 SGHTA and CDR2 FQGNSA. This CDR3 is 13 amino acids long. CDR3 in amino acids: CASSRTGWGEQYF. CDR3 coding DNA: TGTGCCAGCAGCCGGACAGGGTGGGGCGAGCAGTACTTC.

This clonotype was recorded a few times. The chain joins TRBV3-1 to TRBJ2-4, with D possibly matching TRBD1 (6 bases). This CDR3 has 16 amino acids. Germline V gives CDR1 LGHDT, CDR2 YNNKEL (reference sequence). Trimming pared 3 bases from V and 4 bases from J, leaving 16 bases between. CDR3 DNA: TGTGCCAGCAGCCAGGGTATAAGGACAGATAAAAACATTCAGTACTTC. This codes for CASSQGIRTDKNIQYF.

The chain joins TRBV9 to TRBJ2-1; 7 bases align to TRBD2. The DNA end is a closer match to TRBJ2-7, so the J assignment may be wrong. The CDR3 is 16 amino acids. CDR1 is SGDLS, CDR2 YYNGEE, per germline. DNA for the CDR3: TGTGCCAGCAGCGTAGAACTGGGCGGGGGTCACAATGAGCAGTACTTC. Translated, it gives CASSVELGGGHNEQYF.

The CDR3 DNA is TGTGCCAGCAGCCAATTAGAAAATTGTCCCCTCCACTTT. It specifies CASSQLENCPLHF. This chain connects TRBV3-1 to TRBJ1-6; unclear D gene. V lost 2 bases and J lost 13, with 12 bases in between. The CDR3 has 13 amino acids. Germline CDR1 LGHDT, CDR2 YNNKEL (reference sequence).

The CDR3 region is CASSRGQGVSPLHF. The CDR3 DNA sequence: TGTGCCAGCAGCCGAGGACAGGGGGTCTCACCCCTCCACTTT. The rearrangement uses TRBV7-9 and TRBJ1-6; 10 bases match TRBD1. This CDR3 has 14 amino acids. Germline CDR1 SEHNR, CDR2 FQNEAQ (reference sequence). V was clipped by 5 bases and J by 10 bases; unmatched bases: 5.